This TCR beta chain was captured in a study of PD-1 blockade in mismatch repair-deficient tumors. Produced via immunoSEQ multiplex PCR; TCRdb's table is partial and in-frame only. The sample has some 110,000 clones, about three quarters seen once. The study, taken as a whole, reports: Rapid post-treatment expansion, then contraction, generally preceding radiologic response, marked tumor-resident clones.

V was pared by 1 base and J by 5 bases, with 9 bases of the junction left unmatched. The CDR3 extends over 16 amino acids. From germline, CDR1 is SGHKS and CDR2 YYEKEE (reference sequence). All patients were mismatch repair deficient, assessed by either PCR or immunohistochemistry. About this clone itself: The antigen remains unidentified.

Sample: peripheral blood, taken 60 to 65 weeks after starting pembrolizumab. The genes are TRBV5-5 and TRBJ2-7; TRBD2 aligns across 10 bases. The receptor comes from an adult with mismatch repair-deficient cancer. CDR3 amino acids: CASSLPSGSGVNEQYF. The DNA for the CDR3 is TGTGCCAGCAGCTTGCCTAGCGGGAGTGGTGTAAACGAGCAGTACTTC.